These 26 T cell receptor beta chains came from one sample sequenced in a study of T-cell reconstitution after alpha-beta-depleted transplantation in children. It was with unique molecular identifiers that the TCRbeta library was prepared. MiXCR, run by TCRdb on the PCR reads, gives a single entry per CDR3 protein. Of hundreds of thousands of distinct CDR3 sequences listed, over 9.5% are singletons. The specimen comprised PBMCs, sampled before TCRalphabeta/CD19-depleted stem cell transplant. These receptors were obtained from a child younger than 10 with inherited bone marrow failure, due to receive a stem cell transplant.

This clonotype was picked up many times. Here the CDR3 reads CASSQDMAGDVGEQFF. In DNA, the CDR3 is TGCGCCAGCAGCCAAGATATGGCGGGAGACGTCGGTGAGCAGTTCTTC. The chain carries TRBV4-3 and TRBJ2-1; 7 bases fit TRBD2. V trimming: 0 bases; J trimming: 9 bases; junction bases outside the gene matches: 11. Germline lookup yields CDR1 LGHNA and CDR2 YSLEER. This CDR3 comprises 16 residues.

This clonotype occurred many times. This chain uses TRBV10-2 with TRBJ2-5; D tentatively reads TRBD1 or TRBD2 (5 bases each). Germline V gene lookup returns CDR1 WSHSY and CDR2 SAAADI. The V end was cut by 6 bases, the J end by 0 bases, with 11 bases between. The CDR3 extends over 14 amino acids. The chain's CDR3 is CASRGTAYQETQYF. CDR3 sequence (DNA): TGCGCCAGCAGGGGGACCGCGTACCAAGAGACCCAGTACTTC.

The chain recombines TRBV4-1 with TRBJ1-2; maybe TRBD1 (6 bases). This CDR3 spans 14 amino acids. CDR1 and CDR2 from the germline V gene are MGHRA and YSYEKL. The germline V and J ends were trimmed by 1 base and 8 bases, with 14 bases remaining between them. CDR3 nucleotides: TGCGCCAGCAGCCAAGTTCGGGGGGGCGGCGGCTACACCTTC. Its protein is CASSQVRGGGGYTF.

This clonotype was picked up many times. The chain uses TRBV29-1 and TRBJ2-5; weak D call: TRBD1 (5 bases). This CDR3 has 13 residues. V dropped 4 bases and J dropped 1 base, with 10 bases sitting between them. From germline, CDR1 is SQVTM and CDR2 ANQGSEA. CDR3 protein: CSVAEQGQETQYF. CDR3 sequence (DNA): TGCAGCGTTGCTGAGCAGGGCCAAGAGACCCAGTACTTC.

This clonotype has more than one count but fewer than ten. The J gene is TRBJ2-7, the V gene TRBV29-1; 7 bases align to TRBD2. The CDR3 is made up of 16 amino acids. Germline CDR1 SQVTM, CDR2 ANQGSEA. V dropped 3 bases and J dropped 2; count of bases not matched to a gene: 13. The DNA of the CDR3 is TGCAGCGTTGAGGCGGGAGCGGCCCATAAGACCTACGAGCAGTACTTC. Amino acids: CSVEAGAAHKTYEQYF.

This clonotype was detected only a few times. The CDR3 region is CSASYRDGEKLFF. For the CDR3, the DNA is TGCAGTGCTAGTTACAGGGATGGCGAAAAACTGTTTTTT. V is TRBV20-1 and J is TRBJ1-4, with D maybe TRBD1 (6 bases). Germline values: CDR1 DFQATT, CDR2 SNEGSKA (reference sequence). The CDR3 consists of 13 residues. Trimming took 3 bases from V and 8 from J, leaving 13 bases between them.

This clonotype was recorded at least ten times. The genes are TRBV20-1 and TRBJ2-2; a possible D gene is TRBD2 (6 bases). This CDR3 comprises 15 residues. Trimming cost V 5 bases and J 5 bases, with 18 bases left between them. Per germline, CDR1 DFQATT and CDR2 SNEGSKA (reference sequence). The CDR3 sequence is CSAGDSGRRTGELFF. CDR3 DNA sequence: TGCAGTGCTGGGGACTCTGGCCGTAGGACCGGGGAGCTGTTTTTT.

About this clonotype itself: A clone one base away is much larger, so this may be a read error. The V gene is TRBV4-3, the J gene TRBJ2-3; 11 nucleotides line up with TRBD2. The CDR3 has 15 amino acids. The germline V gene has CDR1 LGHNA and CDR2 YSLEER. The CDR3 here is CASSQVAGGPETQYF. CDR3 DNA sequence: TGCGCCAGCAGCCAAGTAGCGGGAGGGCCAGAAACGCAGTATTTT.

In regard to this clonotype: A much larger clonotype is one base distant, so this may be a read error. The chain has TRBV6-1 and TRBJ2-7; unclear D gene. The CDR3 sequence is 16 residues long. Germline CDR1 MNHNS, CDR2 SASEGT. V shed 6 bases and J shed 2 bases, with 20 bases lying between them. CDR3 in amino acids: CASSLTQEGPAYEQYF. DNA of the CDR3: TGTGCCAGCAGCCTGACCCAAGAAGGCCCAGCCTACGAGCAGTACTTC.

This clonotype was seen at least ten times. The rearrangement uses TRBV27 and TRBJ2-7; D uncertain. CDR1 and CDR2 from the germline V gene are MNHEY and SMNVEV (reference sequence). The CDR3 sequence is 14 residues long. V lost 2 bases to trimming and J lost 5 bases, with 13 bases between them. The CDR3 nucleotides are TGTGCCAGCAGTTTAGGTGGCCTTTTCAACGAGCAGTACTTC. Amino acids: CASSLGGLFNEQYF.

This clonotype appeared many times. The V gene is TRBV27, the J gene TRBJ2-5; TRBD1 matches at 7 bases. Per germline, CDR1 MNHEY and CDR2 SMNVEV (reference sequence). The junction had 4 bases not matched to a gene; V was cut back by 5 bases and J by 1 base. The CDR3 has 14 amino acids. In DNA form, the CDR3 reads TGTGCCAGCAGTGGCTGGGACAGCCAAGAGACCCAGTACTTC. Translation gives CASSGWDSQETQYF.

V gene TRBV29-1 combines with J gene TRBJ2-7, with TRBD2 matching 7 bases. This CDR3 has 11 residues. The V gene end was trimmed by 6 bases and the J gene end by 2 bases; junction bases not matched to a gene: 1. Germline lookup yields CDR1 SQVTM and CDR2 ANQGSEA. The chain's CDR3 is CSVRGAYEQYF. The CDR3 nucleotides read TGCAGCGTCCGGGGGGCCTACGAGCAGTACTTC.

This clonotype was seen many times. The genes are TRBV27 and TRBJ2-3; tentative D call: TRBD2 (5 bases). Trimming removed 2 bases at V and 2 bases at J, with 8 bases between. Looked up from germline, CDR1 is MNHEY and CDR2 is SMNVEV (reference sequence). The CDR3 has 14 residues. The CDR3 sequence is CASSLKAVTDTQYF. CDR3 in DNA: TGTGCCAGCAGTTTAAAAGCGGTCACAGATACGCAGTATTTT.

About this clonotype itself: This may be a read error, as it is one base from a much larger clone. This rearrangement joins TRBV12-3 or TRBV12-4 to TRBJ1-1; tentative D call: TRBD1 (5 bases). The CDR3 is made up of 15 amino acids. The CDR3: CASSWGGAMNTDAFF. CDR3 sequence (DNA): TGTGCCAGCAGTTGGGGAGGGGCCATGAACACTGACGCTTTCTTT.

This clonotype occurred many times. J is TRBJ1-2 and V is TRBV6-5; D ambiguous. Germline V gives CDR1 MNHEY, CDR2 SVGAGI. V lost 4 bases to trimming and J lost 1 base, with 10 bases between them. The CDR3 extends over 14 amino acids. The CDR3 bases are TGTGCCAGCAGTTTTATCGGGATTAACTATGGCTACACCTTC. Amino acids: CASSFIGINYGYTF.

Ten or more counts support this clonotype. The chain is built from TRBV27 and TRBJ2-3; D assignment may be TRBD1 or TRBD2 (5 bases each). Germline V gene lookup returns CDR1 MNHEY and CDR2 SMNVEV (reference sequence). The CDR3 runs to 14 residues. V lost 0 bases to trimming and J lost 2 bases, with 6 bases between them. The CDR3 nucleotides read TGTGCCAGCAGTTTATCGGGGGACACAGATACGCAGTATTTT. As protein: CASSLSGDTDTQYF.

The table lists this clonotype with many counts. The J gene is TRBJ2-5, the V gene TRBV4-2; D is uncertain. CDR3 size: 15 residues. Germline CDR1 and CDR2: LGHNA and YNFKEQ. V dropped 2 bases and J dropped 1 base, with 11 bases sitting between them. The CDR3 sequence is CASSQMWAIQETQYF. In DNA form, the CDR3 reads TGTGCCAGCAGCCAAATGTGGGCTATCCAAGAGACCCAGTACTTC.

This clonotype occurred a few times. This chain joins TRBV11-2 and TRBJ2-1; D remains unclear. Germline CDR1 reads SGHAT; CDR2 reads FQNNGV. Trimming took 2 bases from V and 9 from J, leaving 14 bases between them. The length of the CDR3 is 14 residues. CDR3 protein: CASSLSLGKGEQFF. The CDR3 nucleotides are TGTGCCAGCAGCTTAAGTCTGGGGAAGGGTGAGCAGTTCTTC.

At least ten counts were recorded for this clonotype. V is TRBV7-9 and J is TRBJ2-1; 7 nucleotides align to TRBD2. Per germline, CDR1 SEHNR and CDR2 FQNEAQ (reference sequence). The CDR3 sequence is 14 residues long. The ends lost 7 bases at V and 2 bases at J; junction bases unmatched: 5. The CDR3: CASTRLAAYNEQFF. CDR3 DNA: TGTGCCAGCACCCGGCTAGCGGCCTACAATGAGCAGTTCTTC.

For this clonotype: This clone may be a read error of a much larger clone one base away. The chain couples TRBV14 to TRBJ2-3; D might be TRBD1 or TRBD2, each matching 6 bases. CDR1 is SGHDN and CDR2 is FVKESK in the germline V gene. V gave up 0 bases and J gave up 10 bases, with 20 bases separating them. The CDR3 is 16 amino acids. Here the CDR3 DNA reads TGTGCCAGCAGCCAAGAGGGGGGCGGGTCGGAGACGGCGCAGTATTTT. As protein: CASSQEGGGSETAQYF.

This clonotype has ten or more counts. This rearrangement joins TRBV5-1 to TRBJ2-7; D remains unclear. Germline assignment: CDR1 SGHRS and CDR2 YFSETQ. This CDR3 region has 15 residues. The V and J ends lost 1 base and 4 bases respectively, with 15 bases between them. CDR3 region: CASSLFTSEPYEQYF. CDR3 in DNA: TGCGCCAGCAGCTTGTTTACTTCGGAGCCTTACGAGCAGTACTTC.

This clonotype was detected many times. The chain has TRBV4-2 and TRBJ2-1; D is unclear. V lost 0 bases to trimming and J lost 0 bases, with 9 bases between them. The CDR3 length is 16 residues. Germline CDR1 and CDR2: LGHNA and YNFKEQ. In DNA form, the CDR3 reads TGTGCCAGCAGCCAAGATCCAGACCGCTCCTACAATGAGCAGTTCTTC. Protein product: CASSQDPDRSYNEQFF.

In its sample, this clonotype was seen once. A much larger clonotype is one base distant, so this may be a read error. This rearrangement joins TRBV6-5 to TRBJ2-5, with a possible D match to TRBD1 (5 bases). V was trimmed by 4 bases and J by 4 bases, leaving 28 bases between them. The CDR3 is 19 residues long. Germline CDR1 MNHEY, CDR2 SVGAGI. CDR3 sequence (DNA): TGTGCCAGCAGTTCCCCCTTGTTGGACGGCTACTTTCAGGGAGAGACCCAGTACTTC. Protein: CASSSPLLDGYFQGETQYF.

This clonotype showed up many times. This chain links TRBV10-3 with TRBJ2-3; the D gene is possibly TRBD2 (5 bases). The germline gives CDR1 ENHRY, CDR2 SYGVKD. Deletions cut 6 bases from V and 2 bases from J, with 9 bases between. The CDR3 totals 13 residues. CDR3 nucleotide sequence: TGTGCCATCAGAGCGGAGCCCACAGATACGCAGTATTTT. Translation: CAIRAEPTDTQYF.

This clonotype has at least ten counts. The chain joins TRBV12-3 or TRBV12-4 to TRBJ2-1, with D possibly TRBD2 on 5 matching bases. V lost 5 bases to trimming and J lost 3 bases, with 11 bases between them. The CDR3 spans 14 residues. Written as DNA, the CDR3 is TGTGCCAGCAGTCGGGGAGCCGTCTACAATGAGCAGTTCTTC. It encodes CASSRGAVYNEQFF.

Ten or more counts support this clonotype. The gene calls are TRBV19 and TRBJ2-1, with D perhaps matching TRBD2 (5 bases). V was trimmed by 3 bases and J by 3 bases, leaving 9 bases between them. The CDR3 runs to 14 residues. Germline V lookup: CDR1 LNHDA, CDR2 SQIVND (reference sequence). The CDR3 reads CASSIWENYNEQFF. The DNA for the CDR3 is TGTGCCAGTAGTATTTGGGAGAACTACAATGAGCAGTTCTTC.